This T cell receptor (beta chain) was retrieved from a study of regulatory T cells in long-lasting Graves disease (dated by TCRdb to the early 2020s). A note on the overall study: Persistent Graves' disease was defined as persistently positive TSH receptor autoantibodies together with antithyroid drug treatment for over 5 years. A total of around 33 samples underwent TCR sequencing, from roughly 13 patients with persistent Graves' disease and around 20 patients with newly diagnosed Graves' disease. In the clinical cohort, patients with persistent Graves' disease had used antithyroid drugs for an average of about 10.3 years. The study was conducted in China and was registered as a clinical trial. Persistent Graves' disease patients were compared with newly diagnosed Graves' disease patients by peripheral blood TCR sequencing and RNA sequencing. The full study reports these points: As a limitation, the authors acknowledged that the small sample size may reduce accuracy. Sequencing and analysis were restricted to the TCR beta chain. Patients with persistent disease shared more public clonotypes (over 2,500) than newly diagnosed patients did (roughly 970). Persistent disease showed preferential use of TRBV28, TRBJ1-2 and TRBJ2-5, whereas newly diagnosed disease favored TRBV20-1 and TRBJ2-1. Persistent Graves' disease patients showed lower TCR Shannon entropy and fewer highly expanded clones than newly diagnosed patients, suggesting clonal expansion. Peripheral blood alone was examined, since thyroid tissue, which constituted the primary lesion, could not be accessed.

The germline V gene supplies CDR1 SNHLY and CDR2 FYNNEI. The V end loses 2 bases and the J end loses 10 bases, and a stretch of 17 bases separates them. The CDR3 covers 14 residues, taking in both the cysteine and the phenylalanine. The entry retains the CDR3 DNA only, 42 bases that are in frame from base 1. This sample's time point label indicates: persistent/refractory GD, antithyroid drugs over 5 years with positive TRAb. For both TCR sequencing and RNA sequencing, RNA was extracted from PBMCs using TRIzol. The diagnosis of Graves' disease was made according to American Thyroid Association guidelines. Patients were recruited from an endocrinology department in Xi'an, China. Each patient gave 7 to 9.5 milliliters of peripheral blood, collected in an EDTA anticoagulant tube. PBMCs were isolated by Ficoll Paque Plus density gradient separation without further T cell sorting. An Agilent 2100 Bioanalyzer and agarose gel were used to check RNA quality, and a NanoDrop 2000 was used to measure RNA concentration.

To prepare the library, multiplex PCR was applied. Sequencing was carried out with an Illumina HiSeq 4000. TCR beta libraries were built with iRepertoire HTBI primers and Arm-PCR amplification of CDR3 regions. PCR products were gel purified before sequencing. The published analysis was carried out like this. Gene usage analysis of CDR3 amino acid clonotypes used the 60 to 75 TRBV and 14 to 15 TRBJ segments found across samples. COPE and FqMerger were used to merge filtered high-quality paired reads into contigs. BLAST was used to align contigs to IMGT TRBV, TRBD and TRBJ reference genes, with CDR3 defined following IMGT. Any clonotype with a frequency above 0.1% was classified as a highly expanded clone. Shannon entropy was used to measure repertoire diversity, and the Gini coefficient was used to measure V-J evenness. Clonotypes shared by more than one individual were considered public. TCRdb ran its own pipeline on the public reads, namely fastp trimming at Q25 and MiXCR clone calling, and kept in-frame beta chains. Rows with one shared CDR3 protein collapse into an entry with the most common genes and DNA. These V and J calls derive from TCRdb rather than the authors' analysis. Recorded for this sample are a few hundred thousand distinct CDR3 sequences; roughly 24% of them occurred a single time. Around 30% of the sample is taken by the ten largest.

This clonotype appeared many times. Its antigen remains undetermined. No quality values exist for individual bases; no much larger clone is one base distant. Sequenced material: peripheral blood mononuclear cells (PBMCs), taken when the disease was refractory, from a patient treated with antithyroid drugs. The clonotype was recovered from a woman aged 35 to 49 with Graves disease. Donor details come from another sample of the same person, matched by shared clones. The sequence is built from TRBV2 and TRBJ2-5; a tentative D call is TRBD1 (5 bases match). The CDR3: CASSERHGRGIQYF. Here is the DNA: TGTGCCAGCAGTGAACGGCACGGAAGGGGTATCCAGTACTTC.